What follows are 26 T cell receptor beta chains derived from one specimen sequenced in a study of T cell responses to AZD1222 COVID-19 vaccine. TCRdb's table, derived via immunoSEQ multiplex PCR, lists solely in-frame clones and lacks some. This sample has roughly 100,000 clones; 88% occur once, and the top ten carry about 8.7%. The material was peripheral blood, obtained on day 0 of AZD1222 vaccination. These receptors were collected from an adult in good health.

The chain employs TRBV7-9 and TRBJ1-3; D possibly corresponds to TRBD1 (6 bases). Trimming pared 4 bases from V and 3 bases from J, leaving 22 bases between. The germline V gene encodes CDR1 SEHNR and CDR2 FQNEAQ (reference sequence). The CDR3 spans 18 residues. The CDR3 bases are TGTGCCAGCAGCTATCTCCCCCTGCAGAAGGGGGTTGGAAACACCATATATTTT. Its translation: CASSYLPLQKGVGNTIYF.

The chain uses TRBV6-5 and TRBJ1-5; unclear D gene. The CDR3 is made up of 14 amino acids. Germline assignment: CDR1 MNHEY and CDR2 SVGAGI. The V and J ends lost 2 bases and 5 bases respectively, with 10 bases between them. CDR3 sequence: CASSYGPPDQPQHF. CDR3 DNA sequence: TGTGCCAGCAGTTACGGACCGCCGGATCAGCCCCAGCATTTT.

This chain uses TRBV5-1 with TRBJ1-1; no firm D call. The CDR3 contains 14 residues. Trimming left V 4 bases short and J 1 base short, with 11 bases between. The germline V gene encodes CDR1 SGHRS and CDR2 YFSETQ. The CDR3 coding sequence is TGCGCCAGCAGCCGTGACGGCCCGAACACTGAAGCTTTCTTT. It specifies CASSRDGPNTEAFF.

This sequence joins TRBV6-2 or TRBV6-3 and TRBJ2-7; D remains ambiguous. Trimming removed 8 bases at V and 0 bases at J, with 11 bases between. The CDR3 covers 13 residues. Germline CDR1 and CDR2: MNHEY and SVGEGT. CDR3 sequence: CASCPPRSYEQYF. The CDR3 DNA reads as TGTGCCAGCTGCCCTCCCCGCTCCTACGAGCAGTACTTC.

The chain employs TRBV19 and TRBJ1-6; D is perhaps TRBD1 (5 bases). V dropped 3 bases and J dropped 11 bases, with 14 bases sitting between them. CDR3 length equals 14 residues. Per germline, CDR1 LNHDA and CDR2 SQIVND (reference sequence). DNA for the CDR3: TGTGCCAGTAGTATCGCAGGGTCATTTGCACCCCTCCACTTT. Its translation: CASSIAGSFAPLHF.

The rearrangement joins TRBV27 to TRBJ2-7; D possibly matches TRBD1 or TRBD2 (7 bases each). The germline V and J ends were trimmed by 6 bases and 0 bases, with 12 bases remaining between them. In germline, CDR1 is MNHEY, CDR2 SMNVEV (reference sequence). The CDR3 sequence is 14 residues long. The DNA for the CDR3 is TGTGCCAGCAGCGACAGGGAGGGCTCCTACGAGCAGTACTTC. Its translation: CASSDREGSYEQYF.

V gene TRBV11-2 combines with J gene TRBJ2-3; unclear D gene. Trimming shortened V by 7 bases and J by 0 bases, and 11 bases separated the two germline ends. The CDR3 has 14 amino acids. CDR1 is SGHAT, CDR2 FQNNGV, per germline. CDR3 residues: CASTDWSSTDTQYF. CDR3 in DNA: TGTGCCAGCACTGATTGGAGTAGCACAGATACGCAGTATTTT.

CDR3 DNA: TGTGCCAGCAGTCTAGCGGGAGGACCAAACAATGAGCAGTTCTTC. Translating it yields CASSLAGGPNNEQFF. The chain employs TRBV27 and TRBJ2-1; TRBD2 matches at 11 bases. The CDR3 contains 15 residues. Germline V gene data show CDR1 as MNHEY and CDR2 as SMNVEV (reference sequence). V was pared by 5 bases and J by 5 bases, with 5 bases of the junction left unmatched.

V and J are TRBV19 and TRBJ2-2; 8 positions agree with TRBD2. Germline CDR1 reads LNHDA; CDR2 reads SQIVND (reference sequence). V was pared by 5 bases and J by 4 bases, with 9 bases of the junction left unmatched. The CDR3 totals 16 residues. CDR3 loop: CASSVLSGGSTGELFF. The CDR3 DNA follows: TGTGCCAGTAGTGTTCTGTCGGGGGGGAGCACCGGGGAGCTGTTTTTT.

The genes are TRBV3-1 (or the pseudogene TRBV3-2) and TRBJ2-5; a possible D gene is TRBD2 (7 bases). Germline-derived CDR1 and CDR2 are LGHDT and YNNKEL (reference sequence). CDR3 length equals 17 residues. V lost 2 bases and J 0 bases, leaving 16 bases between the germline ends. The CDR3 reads CASSQTGGRAYQETQYF. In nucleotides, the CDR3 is TGTGCCAGCAGCCAAACGGGGGGCCGGGCGTACCAAGAGACCCAGTACTTC.

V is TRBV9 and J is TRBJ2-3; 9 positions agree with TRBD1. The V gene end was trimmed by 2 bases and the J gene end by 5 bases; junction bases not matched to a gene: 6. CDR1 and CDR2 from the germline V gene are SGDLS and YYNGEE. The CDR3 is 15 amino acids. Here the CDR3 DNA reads TGTGCCAGCAGCGTGGTGACAGGGGGGCTAGATACGCAGTATTTT. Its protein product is CASSVVTGGLDTQYF.

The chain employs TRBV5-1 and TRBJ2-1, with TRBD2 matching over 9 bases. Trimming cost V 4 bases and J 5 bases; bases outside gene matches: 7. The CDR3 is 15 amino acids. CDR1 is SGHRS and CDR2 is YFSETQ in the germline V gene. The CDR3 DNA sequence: TGCGCCAGCAGCCGGGGACTAGCCGTGGACAATGAGCAGTTCTTC. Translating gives CASSRGLAVDNEQFF.

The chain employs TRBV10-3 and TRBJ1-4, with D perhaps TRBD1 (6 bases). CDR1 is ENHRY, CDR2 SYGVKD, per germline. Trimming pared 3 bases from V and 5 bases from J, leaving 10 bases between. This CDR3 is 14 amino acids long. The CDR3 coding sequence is TGTGCCATCAGTGAAGGGGGTCTGAATGAAAAACTGTTTTTT. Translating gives CAISEGGLNEKLFF.

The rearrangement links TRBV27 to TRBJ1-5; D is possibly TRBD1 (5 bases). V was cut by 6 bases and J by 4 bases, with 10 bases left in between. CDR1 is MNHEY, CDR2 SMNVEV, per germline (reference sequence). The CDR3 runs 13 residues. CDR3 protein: CASSRTGNQPQHF. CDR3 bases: TGTGCCAGCAGCCGAACAGGAAATCAGCCCCAGCATTTT.

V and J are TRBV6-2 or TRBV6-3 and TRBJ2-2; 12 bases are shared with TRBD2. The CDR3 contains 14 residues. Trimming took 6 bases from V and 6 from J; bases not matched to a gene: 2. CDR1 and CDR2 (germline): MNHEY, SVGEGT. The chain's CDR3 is CASRPSGGAGELFF. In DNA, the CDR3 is TGTGCCAGCAGGCCTAGCGGGGGGGCCGGGGAGCTGTTTTTT.

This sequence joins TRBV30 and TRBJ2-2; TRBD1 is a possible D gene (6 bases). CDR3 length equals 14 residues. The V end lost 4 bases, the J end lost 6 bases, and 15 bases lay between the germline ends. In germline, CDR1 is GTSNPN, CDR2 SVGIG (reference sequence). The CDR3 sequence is CAWKGQLLSGELFF. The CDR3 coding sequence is TGTGCCTGGAAGGGACAACTTTTATCCGGGGAGCTGTTTTTT.

Here the CDR3 DNA reads TGTGCCAGCAGGGCGACTAGCGGGGGGGTTTACAATGAGCAGTTCTTC. Encoded protein: CASRATSGGVYNEQFF. This chain connects TRBV5-4 to TRBJ2-1, with 14 nucleotides matching TRBD2. CDR1 is SGHNT, CDR2 YYREEE, per germline (reference sequence). CDR3 length equals 16 residues. Trimming took 5 bases from V and 4 from J; bases not matched to a gene: 5. The full variable domain, rest sourced from reference TRBV5-4 and TRBJ2-1, is ETGVTQSPTHLIKTRGQQVTLRCSSQSGHNTVSWYQQALGQGPQFIFQYYREEENGRGNFPPRFSGLQFPNYSSELNVNALELDDSALYLCASRATSGGVYNEQFFGPGTRLTVL.

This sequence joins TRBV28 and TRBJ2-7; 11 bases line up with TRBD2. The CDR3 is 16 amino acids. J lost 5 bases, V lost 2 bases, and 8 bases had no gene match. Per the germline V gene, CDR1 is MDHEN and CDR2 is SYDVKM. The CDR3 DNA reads TGTGCCAGCAGTTTAGGGCTAGCGGGAGGTAGGAACGAGCAGTACTTC. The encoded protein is CASSLGLAGGRNEQYF.

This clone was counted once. The CDR3 nucleotides are TGTGCCAGCAGTTTGGACAGGGGTACGCAGTATTTT. This sequence encodes CASSLDRGTQYF. The chain uses TRBV28 and TRBJ2-3; 9 bases match TRBD1. V shed 3 bases, J shed 8 bases, and the junction held 0 bases outside the gene matches. This CDR3 comprises 12 residues. Germline V gives CDR1 MDHEN, CDR2 SYDVKM.

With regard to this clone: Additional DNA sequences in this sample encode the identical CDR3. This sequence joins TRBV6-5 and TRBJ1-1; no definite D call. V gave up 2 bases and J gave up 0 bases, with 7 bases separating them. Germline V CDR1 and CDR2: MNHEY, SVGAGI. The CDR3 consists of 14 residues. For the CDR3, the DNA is TGTGCCAGCAGTTACGGGCGTTTGAACACTGAAGCTTTCTTT. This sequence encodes CASSYGRLNTEAFF.

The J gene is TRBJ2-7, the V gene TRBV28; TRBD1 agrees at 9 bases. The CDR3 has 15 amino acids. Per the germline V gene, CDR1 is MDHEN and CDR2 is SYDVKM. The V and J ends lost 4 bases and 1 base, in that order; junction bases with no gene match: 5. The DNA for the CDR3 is TGTGCCAGCAGTTACCGAGGGACAGGGTCCTACGAGCAGTACTTC. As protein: CASSYRGTGSYEQYF.

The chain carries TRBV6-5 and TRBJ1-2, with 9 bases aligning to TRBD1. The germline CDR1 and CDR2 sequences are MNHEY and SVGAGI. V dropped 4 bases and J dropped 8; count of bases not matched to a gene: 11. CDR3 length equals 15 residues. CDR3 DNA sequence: TGTGCCAGCAGTTGGACAGGGGCGATTAAACGAGGCTACACCTTC. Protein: CASSWTGAIKRGYTF.

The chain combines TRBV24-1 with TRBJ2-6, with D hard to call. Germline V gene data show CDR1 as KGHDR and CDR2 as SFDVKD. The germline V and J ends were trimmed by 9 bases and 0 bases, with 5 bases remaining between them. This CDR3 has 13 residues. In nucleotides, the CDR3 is TGTGCCACCGGAATCTCTGGGGCCAACGTCCTGACTTTC. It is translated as CATGISGANVLTF.

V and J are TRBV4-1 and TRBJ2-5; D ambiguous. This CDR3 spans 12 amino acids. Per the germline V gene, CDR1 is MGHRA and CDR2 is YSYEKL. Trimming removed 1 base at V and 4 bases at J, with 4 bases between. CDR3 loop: CASSQVLETQYF. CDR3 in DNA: TGCGCCAGCAGCCAAGTACTAGAGACCCAGTACTTC.

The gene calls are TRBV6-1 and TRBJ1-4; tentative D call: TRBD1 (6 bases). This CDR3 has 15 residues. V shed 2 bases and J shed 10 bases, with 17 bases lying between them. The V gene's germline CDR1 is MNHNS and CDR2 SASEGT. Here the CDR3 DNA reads TGTGCCAGCAGTGAAATACTGCGGGGGCAGGCAAAACTGTTTTTT. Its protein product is CASSEILRGQAKLFF.

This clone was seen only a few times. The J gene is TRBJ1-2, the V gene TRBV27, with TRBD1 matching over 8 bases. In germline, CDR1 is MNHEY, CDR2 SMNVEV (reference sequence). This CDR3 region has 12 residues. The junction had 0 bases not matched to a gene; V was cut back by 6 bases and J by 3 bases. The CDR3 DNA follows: TGTGCCAGCAGGGGACAGGACTATGGCTACACCTTC. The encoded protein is CASRGQDYGYTF.